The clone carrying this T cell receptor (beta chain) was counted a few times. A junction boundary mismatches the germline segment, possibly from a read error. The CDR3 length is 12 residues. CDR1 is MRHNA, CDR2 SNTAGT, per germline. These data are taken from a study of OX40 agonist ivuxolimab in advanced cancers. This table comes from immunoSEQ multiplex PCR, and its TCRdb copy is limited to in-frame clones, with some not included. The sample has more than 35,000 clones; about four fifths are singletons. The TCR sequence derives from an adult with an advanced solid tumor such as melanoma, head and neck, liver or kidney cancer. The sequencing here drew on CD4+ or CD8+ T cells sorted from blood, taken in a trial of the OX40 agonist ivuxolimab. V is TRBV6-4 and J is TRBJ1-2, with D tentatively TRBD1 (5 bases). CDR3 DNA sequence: TGTGCCAGCAGCGAGGGGAGTTATGGATACACCTTC. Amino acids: CASSEGSYGYTF.